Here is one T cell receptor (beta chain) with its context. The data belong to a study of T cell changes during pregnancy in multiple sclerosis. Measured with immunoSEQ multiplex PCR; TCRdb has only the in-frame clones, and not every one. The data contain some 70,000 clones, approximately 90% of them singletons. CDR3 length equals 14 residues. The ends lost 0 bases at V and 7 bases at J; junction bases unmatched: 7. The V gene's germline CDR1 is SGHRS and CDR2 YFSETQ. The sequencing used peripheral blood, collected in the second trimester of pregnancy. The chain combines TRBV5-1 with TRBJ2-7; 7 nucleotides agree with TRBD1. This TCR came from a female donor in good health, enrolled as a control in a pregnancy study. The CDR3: CASSLGGQPLEQYF. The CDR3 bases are TGCGCCAGCAGCTTGGGGGGACAGCCGCTAGAGCAGTACTTC.